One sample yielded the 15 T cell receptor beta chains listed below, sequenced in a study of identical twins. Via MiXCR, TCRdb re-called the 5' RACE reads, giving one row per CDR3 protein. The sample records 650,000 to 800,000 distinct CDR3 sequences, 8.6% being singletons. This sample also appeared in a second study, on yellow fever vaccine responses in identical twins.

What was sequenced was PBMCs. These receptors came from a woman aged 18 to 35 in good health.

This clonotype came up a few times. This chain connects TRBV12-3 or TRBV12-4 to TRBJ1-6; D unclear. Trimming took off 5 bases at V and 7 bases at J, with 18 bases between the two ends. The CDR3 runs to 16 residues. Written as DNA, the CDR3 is TGTGCCAGCAGTACGCTTGCCGGGAGTCCAAATTCACCCCTCCACTTT. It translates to CASSTLAGSPNSPLHF.

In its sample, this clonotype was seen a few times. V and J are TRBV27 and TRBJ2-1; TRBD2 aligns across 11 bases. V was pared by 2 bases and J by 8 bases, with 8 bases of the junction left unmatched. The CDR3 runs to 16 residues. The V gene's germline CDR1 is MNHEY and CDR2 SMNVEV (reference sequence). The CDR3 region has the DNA TGTGCCAGCAGTTTAAGCCTAGCGGGAGGCCTCCATGAGCAGTTCTTC. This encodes CASSLSLAGGLHEQFF.

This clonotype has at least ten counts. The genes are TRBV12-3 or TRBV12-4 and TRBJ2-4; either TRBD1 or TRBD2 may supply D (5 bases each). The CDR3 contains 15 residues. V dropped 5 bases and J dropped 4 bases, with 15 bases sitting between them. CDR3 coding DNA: TGTGCCAGCAGTGGGAGACAGAGCGTAAAAAACATTCAGTACTTC. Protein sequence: CASSGRQSVKNIQYF.

The DNA for the CDR3 is TGCAGTGCTGACCTCGCCGGGGAGCTGTTTTTT. It yields the protein CSADLAGELFF. This rearrangement joins TRBV20-1 to TRBJ2-2, with D hard to call. The CDR3 is 11 amino acids. The ends were cut back, 5 bases at V and 6 bases at J, with 7 bases in the middle. CDR1 DFQATT and CDR2 SNEGSKA come from the germline V gene (reference sequence).

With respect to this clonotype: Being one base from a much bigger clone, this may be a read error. CDR3 sequence: CASSYRDAQYF. CDR3 nucleotide sequence: TGTGCCAGCAGTTACAGGGACGCGCAGTACTTC. The V gene is TRBV28, the J gene TRBJ2-7; possibly TRBD1 for D (6 bases). In germline, CDR1 is MDHEN, CDR2 SYDVKM. The CDR3 spans 11 residues. The V and J ends lost 4 bases and 9 bases respectively, with 10 bases between them.

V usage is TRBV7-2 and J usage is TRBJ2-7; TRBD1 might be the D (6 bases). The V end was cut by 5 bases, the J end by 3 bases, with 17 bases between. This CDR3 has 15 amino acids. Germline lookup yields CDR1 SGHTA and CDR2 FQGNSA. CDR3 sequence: CASSGQPSYDYEQYF. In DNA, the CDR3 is TGTGCCAGCAGCGGACAGCCTAGCTACGACTACGAGCAGTACTTC.

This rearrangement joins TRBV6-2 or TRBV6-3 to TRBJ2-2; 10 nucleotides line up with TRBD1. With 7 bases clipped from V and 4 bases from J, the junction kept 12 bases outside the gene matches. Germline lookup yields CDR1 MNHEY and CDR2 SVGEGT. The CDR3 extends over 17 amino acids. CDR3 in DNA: TGTGCCAGCACCTACATCCGAGACAGGGGGCCCACCGGGGAGCTGTTTTTT. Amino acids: CASTYIRDRGPTGELFF.

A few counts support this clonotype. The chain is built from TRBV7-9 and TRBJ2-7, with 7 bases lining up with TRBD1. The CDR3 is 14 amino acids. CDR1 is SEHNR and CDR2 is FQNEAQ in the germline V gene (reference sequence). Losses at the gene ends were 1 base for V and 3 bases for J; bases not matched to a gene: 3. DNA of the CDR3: TGTGCCAGCAGCTTAGAGAACAGGGGCTACGAGCAGTACTTC. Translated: CASSLENRGYEQYF.

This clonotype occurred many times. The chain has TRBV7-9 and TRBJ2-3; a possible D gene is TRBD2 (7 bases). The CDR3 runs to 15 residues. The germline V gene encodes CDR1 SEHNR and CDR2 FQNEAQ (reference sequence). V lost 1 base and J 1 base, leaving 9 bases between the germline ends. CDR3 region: CASSLVGGRTDTQYF. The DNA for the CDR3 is TGTGCCAGCAGCTTAGTCGGGGGGCGCACAGATACGCAGTATTTT.

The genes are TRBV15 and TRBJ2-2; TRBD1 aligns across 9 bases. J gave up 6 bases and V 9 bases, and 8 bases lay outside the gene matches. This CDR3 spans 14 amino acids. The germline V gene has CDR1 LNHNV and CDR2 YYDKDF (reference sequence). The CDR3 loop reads CATLDRGSSGELFF. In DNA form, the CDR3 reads TGTGCCACATTGGACAGGGGATCGTCCGGGGAGCTGTTTTTT. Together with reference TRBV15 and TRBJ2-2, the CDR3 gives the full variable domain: DAMVIQNPRYQVTQFGKPVTLSCSQTLNHNVMYWYQQKSSQAPKLLFHYYDKDFNNEADTPDNFQSRRPNTSFCFLDIRSPGLGDTAMYLCATLDRGSSGELFFGEGSRLTVL.

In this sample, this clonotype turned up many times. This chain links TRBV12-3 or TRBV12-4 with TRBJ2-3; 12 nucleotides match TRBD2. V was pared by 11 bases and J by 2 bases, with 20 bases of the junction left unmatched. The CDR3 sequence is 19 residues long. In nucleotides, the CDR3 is TGTGCCTTCAGCCCTCCGGGACTAGCGGGCCCAAAGCCCACAGATACGCAGTATTTT. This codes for CAFSPPGLAGPKPTDTQYF.

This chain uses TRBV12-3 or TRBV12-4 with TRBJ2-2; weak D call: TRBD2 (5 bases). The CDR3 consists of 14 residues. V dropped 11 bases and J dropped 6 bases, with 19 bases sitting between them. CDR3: CALLSPRGPGELFF. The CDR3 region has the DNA TGTGCCCTCCTCTCCCCCCGAGGGCCCGGGGAGCTGTTTTTT.

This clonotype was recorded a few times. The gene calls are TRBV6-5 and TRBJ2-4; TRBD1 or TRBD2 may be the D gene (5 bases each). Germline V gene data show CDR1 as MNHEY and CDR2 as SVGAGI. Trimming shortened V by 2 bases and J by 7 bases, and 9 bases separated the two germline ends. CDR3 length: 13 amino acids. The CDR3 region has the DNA TGTGCCAGCAGTTACCCAGGGACCAACATTCAGTACTTC. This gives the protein CASSYPGTNIQYF.

The CDR3 sequence is CASSSLAIRNEQFF. The CDR3 nucleotides read TGTGCCAGCAGCTCCTTGGCTATTCGGAATGAGCAGTTCTTC. The chain uses TRBV13 and TRBJ2-1; D remains unclear. Trimming stripped 4 bases from V and 7 bases from J, with 14 bases between. Per germline, CDR1 PRHDT and CDR2 FYEKMQ (reference sequence). The CDR3 contains 14 residues.

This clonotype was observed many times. The CDR3 protein is CASSLQDSTDTQYF. The CDR3 DNA reads TGCGCCAGCAGCTTGCAGGACAGCACAGATACGCAGTATTTT. This chain uses TRBV5-1 with TRBJ2-3; D unclear. Trimming removed 1 base from V and 0 bases from J, with 6 bases in between. Germline-derived CDR1 and CDR2 are SGHRS and YFSETQ. The CDR3 covers 14 residues.